This entry describes one T cell receptor (beta chain). The sample belongs to a study of blood T cell repertoires in COVID-19. Study context: Both acute and convalescent COVID-19 samples were obtained from the United States, Italy and Spain.

Here immunoSEQ multiplex PCR was the method, and the copy in TCRdb shows in-frame clones only, minus some. The table lists some 250,000 clones, approximately 86% of them singletons. The germline CDR1 and CDR2 sequences are MDHEN and SYDVKM. Trimming removed 5 bases at V and 4 bases at J, with 15 bases between. This CDR3 has 15 amino acids. The sequence derives from a human donor in a cohort sampled during active COVID-19. The chain links TRBV28 to TRBJ1-5; perhaps TRBD1 as D (5 bases). Sequencing was performed on peripheral blood. The CDR3 loop reads CASSRRGFWNQPQHF. Written as DNA, the CDR3 is TGTGCCAGCAGTAGGAGGGGTTTTTGGAATCAGCCCCAGCATTTT.